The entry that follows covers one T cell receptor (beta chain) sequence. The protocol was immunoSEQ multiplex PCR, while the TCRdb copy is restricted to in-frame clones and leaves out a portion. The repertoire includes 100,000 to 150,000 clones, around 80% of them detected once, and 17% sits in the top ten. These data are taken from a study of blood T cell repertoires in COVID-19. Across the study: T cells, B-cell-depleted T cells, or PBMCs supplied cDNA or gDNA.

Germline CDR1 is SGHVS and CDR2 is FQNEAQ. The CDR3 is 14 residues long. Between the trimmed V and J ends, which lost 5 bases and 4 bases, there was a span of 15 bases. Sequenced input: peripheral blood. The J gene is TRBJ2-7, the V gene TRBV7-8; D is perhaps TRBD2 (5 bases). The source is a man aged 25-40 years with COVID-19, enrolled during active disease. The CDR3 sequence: CASSHEGRNYEQYF. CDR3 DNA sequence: TGTGCCAGCAGCCATGAAGGGAGAAATTACGAGCAGTACTTC. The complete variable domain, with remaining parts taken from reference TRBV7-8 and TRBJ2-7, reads GAGVSQSPRYKVAKRGQDVALRCDPISGHVSLFWYQQALGQGPEFLTYFQNEAQLDKSGLPSDRFFAERPEGSVSTLKIQRTQQEDSAVYLCASSHEGRNYEQYFGPGTRLTVT.